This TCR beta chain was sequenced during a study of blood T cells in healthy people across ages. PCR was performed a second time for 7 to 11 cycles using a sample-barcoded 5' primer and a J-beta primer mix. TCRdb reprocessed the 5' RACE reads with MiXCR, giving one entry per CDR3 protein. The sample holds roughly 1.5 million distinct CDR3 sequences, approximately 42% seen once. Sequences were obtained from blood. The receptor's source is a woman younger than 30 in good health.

CDR3 in amino acids: CATSRDMGQYNEQFF. For the CDR3, the DNA is TGTGCCACCAGCAGAGATATGGGACAGTACAATGAGCAGTTCTTC. The chain joins TRBV15 to TRBJ2-1; 7 bases agree with TRBD1. Germline CDR1 is LNHNV and CDR2 is YYDKDF (reference sequence). V shed 0 bases and J 4 bases; nucleotides not matched to a gene: 3. CDR3 length: 15 amino acids.